This T cell receptor (beta chain) was found in a study of cytomegalovirus exposure and HLA in healthy donors. General study results and limits: Sequencing had likely introduced a cluster of highly shared sequence variants as an artifact.

Comments on this clone: Its antigen remains unknown.

PCR amplification relied on 60 Vbeta primers (plus 13 Jbeta primers). Repertoires were generated with immunoSEQ multiplex PCR, while TCRdb's copy carries only in-frame clones and drops some. The sample includes 120,000 or so clones, around 78% of them seen just once. Germline V gene sequence: CDR1 MNHEY, CDR2 SVGAGI. Trimming took 5 bases from V and 3 from J; bases not matched to a gene: 6. This CDR3 region has 14 residues. This sequence originates from a middle-aged woman in good health and CMV-seronegative. The rearrangement links TRBV6-5 to TRBJ2-7; 8 bases fit TRBD1. The sequenced sample consisted of PBMCs. CDR3 sequence (DNA): TGTGCCAGCAGTGTTCAGGGGGCGGGCTACGAGCAGTACTTC. Its protein is CASSVQGAGYEQYF.